Below, one T cell receptor (beta chain) is given with its context. No antigen is known for it. 60 Vbeta and 13 Jbeta primers were used in PCR. TCRdb's copy holds only in-frame clones and misses some; the assay was immunoSEQ multiplex PCR. In the table there are 140,000 or so clones, 55% to 85% of which are singletons. The data were obtained in a study of cytomegalovirus exposure and HLA in healthy donors. Overall study context: The Caucasian-associated ancestry cluster held 65% to 90% of 398 genotyped donors. General study findings and limits: Accurate prediction of HLA-A and HLA-B alleles (for most subjects) was reportedly achieved from TCR beta sequences. Researchers left out some V segments, among them TRBV6-2 and TRBV6-3, as indistinguishable.

This CDR3 is built from 15 residues. The V segment lost 8 bases and the J segment 5 bases; nucleotides outside the gene matches: 8. CDR1 and CDR2 from the germline V gene are SNHLY and FYNNEI. Sequencing was performed on PBMCs. The rearrangement uses TRBV2 and TRBJ1-6; TRBD1 matches at 8 bases. The receptor was derived from a man in his forties in good health and CMV-seronegative. The CDR3 protein is CASEPRTGNNSPLHF. In nucleotides, the CDR3 is TGTGCCAGCGAACCCCGGACAGGGAATAATTCACCCCTCCACTTT.